What follows are 28 T cell receptor beta chains derived from one specimen sequenced in a study of cytomegalovirus exposure and HLA in healthy donors. This PCR relied on a set of 60 Vbeta primers and 13 Jbeta primers. Produced via immunoSEQ multiplex PCR; TCRdb's table is partial and in-frame only. This repertoire comprises about 82,000 clones; its ten largest clones make up 1% to 1.4%. The specimen sequenced was PBMCs. These receptors were collected from a woman between 25 and 40 years old in good health and CMV-seronegative.

V gene TRBV7-8 combines with J gene TRBJ1-5; D not resolved. Trimming took off 0 bases at V and 0 bases at J, with 15 bases between the two ends. Germline values: CDR1 SGHVS, CDR2 FQNEAQ. The CDR3 length is 18 residues. CDR3 nucleotides: TGTGCCAGCAGCTTAGCGTCGTGGAGAGACCATAGCAATCAGCCCCAGCATTTT. The encoded protein is CASSLASWRDHSNQPQHF.

The chain uses TRBV2 and TRBJ1-2; D gene unclear. This CDR3 contains 13 residues. From germline, CDR1 is SNHLY and CDR2 FYNNEI. V lost 6 bases to trimming and J lost 4 bases, with 12 bases between them. The CDR3 DNA reads as TGTGCCAGCAGCCTTCAGATCCTCTATGGCTACACCTTC. This translates into CASSLQILYGYTF.

The chain joins TRBV5-4 to TRBJ2-7; the D gene is possibly TRBD1 (6 bases). Trimming removed 0 bases at V and 0 bases at J, with 13 bases between. CDR3 length: 16 residues. The V gene's germline CDR1 is SGHNT and CDR2 YYREEE (reference sequence). The CDR3 region is CASSLEGLGGSYEQYF. The CDR3 DNA reads as TGTGCCAGCAGCTTGGAGGGGTTAGGGGGCTCCTACGAGCAGTACTTC.

This chain joins TRBV10-3 and TRBJ1-2, with TRBD1 matching 12 bases. V was clipped by 6 bases and J by 8 bases; unmatched bases: 10. CDR3 size: 15 residues. Germline V CDR1 and CDR2: ENHRY, SYGVKD. The CDR3 nucleotides read TGTGCCATCAGAAACCCGGGACAGGGGGCTGAAGGCTACACCTTC. This codes for CAIRNPGQGAEGYTF.

The chain employs TRBV5-1 and TRBJ2-1, with 8 bases matching TRBD2. CDR1 is SGHRS, CDR2 YFSETQ, per germline. J was trimmed by 7 bases and V by 3 bases; bases with no gene match: 6. The CDR3 covers 14 residues. The CDR3 region has the DNA TGCGCCAGCAGCTCGGGACTAGTTTTTAATGAGCAGTTCTTC. This translates into CASSSGLVFNEQFF.

The chain has TRBV6-5 and TRBJ1-2, with D perhaps matching TRBD1 (6 bases). There are 14 residues in the CDR3. V gave up 8 bases and J gave up 8 bases, with 21 bases separating them. From germline, CDR1 is MNHEY and CDR2 SVGAGI. The CDR3: CASRGGGLTRGYTF. The CDR3 DNA reads as TGTGCCAGCCGGGGGGGCGGATTAACTAGAGGCTACACCTTC.

The chain is built from TRBV6-1 and TRBJ1-2; 7 bases line up with TRBD1. CDR1 and CDR2 from the germline V gene are MNHNS and SASEGT. This CDR3 has 15 amino acids. Trimming took 5 bases from V and 4 from J; bases not matched to a gene: 10. The chain's CDR3 is CASSKTGQAFYGYTF. As DNA, the CDR3 is TGTGCCAGCAGTAAAACTGGACAGGCTTTCTATGGCTACACCTTC.

The chain couples TRBV6-5 to TRBJ1-2; 7 bases align to TRBD1. The CDR3 runs 12 residues. J gave up 8 bases and V 2 bases, and 2 bases lay outside the gene matches. Germline-derived CDR1 and CDR2 are MNHEY and SVGAGI. CDR3 residues: CASSYRGQGYTF. The DNA of the CDR3 is TGTGCCAGCAGTTACAGGGGGCAAGGCTACACCTTC.

The chain joins TRBV19 to TRBJ2-5; 7 bases align to TRBD2. Unmatched junction bases numbered 3, after V lost 6 bases and J lost 2 bases. Germline V lookup: CDR1 LNHDA, CDR2 SQIVND (reference sequence). This CDR3 has 13 residues. CDR3 residues: CASRSGAQETQYF. CDR3 nucleotide sequence: TGTGCCAGTAGAAGCGGGGCACAAGAGACCCAGTACTTC. Looking up the rest from reference TRBV19 and TRBJ2-5 gives the full variable domain: DGGITQSPKYLFRKEGQNVTLSCEQNLNHDAMYWYRQDPGQGLRLIYYSQIVNDFQKGDIAEGYSVSREKKESFPLTVTSAQKNPTAFYLCASRSGAQETQYFGPGTRLLVL.

The CDR3, as DNA: TGTGCCATCAGTAGCCCGACAGGGGGCGTAACTGAAGCTTTCTTT. It codes for CAISSPTGGVTEAFF. The rearrangement links TRBV10-3 to TRBJ1-1; 10 bases agree with TRBD1. The CDR3 is 15 amino acids. Germline V gene sequence: CDR1 ENHRY, CDR2 SYGVKD. V shed 5 bases, J shed 5 bases, and the junction held 8 bases outside the gene matches.

CDR3 sequence (DNA): TGCGCCAGCAGCTCGGGGGGCCCCGGGGAGCTGTTTTTT. Its protein product is CASSSGGPGELFF. The chain joins TRBV5-1 to TRBJ2-2; maybe TRBD2 (7 bases). Germline V gene lookup returns CDR1 SGHRS and CDR2 YFSETQ. V was shortened by 3 bases and J by 6 bases, with 9 bases between the two germline ends. This CDR3 is built from 13 residues.

This chain links TRBV11-2 with TRBJ2-4; D gene uncertain. V was pared by 1 base and J by 6 bases, with 4 bases between. In germline, CDR1 is SGHAT, CDR2 FQNNGV. This CDR3 is 12 amino acids long. The CDR3 spells CASSLGRNIQYF. Here the CDR3 DNA reads TGTGCCAGCAGCTTAGGCAGAAACATTCAGTACTTC. The full variable domain, its missing parts supplied by reference TRBV11-2 and TRBJ2-4, is EAGVAQSPRYKIIEKRQSVAFWCNPISGHATLYWYQQILGQGPKLLIQFQNNGVVDDSQLPKDRFSAERLKGVDSTLKIQPAKLEDSAVYLCASSLGRNIQYFGAGTRLSVL.

The chain uses TRBV7-8 and TRBJ2-3; the match to TRBD2 covers 11 bases. The length of the CDR3 is 16 residues. J was trimmed by 5 bases and V by 7 bases; bases with no gene match: 11. CDR1 is SGHVS, CDR2 FQNEAQ, per germline. CDR3 nucleotides: TGTGCCAGCATCCCCACCCCTAGCGGGGGGAAAGATACGCAGTATTTT. Amino acids: CASIPTPSGGKDTQYF.

The gene calls are TRBV27 and TRBJ2-7; D might be TRBD2 (6 bases). The germline V and J ends were trimmed by 5 bases and 3 bases, with 11 bases remaining between them. Germline loops: CDR1 MNHEY, CDR2 SMNVEV (reference sequence). The CDR3 totals 13 residues. The CDR3 spells CASSRNSGYEQYF. The CDR3 coding sequence is TGTGCCAGCAGTCGGAATAGCGGCTACGAGCAGTACTTC.

The rearrangement links TRBV4-1 to TRBJ1-2, with 8 bases aligning to TRBD1. V dropped 3 bases and J dropped 6; count of bases not matched to a gene: 6. From germline, CDR1 is MGHRA and CDR2 YSYEKL. This CDR3 has 14 amino acids. DNA of the CDR3: TGCGCCAGCAGCCAGGCCGACAGGGGCAATGGCTACACCTTC. Translating it yields CASSQADRGNGYTF.

V gene TRBV19 combines with J gene TRBJ1-1; TRBD1 might be the D (6 bases). Germline lookup yields CDR1 LNHDA and CDR2 SQIVND (reference sequence). This CDR3 is 14 amino acids long. The V and J ends lost 6 bases and 3 bases respectively, with 14 bases between them. The CDR3 loop is CASSPRQDHTEAFF. CDR3 nucleotide sequence: TGTGCCAGTAGCCCCAGACAGGACCACACTGAAGCTTTCTTT.

V and J are TRBV5-6 and TRBJ2-1, with 7 bases matching TRBD1. The V gene's germline CDR1 is SGHDT and CDR2 YYEEEE. The CDR3 covers 14 residues. The V gene end was trimmed by 0 bases and the J gene end by 7 bases; junction bases not matched to a gene: 4. CDR3 region: CASSLDRGTNEQFF. CDR3 DNA: TGTGCCAGCAGCTTGGACAGGGGTACAAATGAGCAGTTCTTC.

The chain carries TRBV10-3 and TRBJ2-7, with 7 bases that match TRBD1. This CDR3 spans 14 amino acids. CDR1 is ENHRY and CDR2 is SYGVKD in the germline V gene. V shed 6 bases, J shed 3 bases, and the junction held 8 bases outside the gene matches. The CDR3 nucleotides read TGTGCCATCAGCACCGGGACAGCCGTCTACGAGCAGTACTTC. This codes for CAISTGTAVYEQYF.

This chain joins TRBV4-1 and TRBJ2-1; 10 bases align to TRBD1. Germline V lookup: CDR1 MGHRA, CDR2 YSYEKL. The J segment lost 5 bases and the V segment lost 5 bases, leaving 15 bases of the junction unmatched. The CDR3 covers 18 residues. DNA of the CDR3: TGCGCCAGCAGCAAGCTACCCGGGACAGGGGTGGTCAACAATGAGCAGTTCTTC. Amino acids: CASSKLPGTGVVNNEQFF.

The chain couples TRBV5-1 to TRBJ2-7, with D maybe TRBD2 (5 bases). The CDR3 totals 13 residues. The ends were cut back, 5 bases at V and 5 bases at J, with 14 bases in the middle. Germline V CDR1 and CDR2: SGHRS, YFSETQ. The CDR3 spells CASRTGSGNEQYF. Here the CDR3 DNA reads TGCGCCAGCAGAACGGGATCTGGTAACGAGCAGTACTTC.

The V gene is TRBV19, the J gene TRBJ1-2, with TRBD1 as a possible D gene (6 bases). Germline lookup yields CDR1 LNHDA and CDR2 SQIVND (reference sequence). Trimming took 6 bases from V and 4 from J, leaving 18 bases between them. The CDR3 covers 15 residues. The CDR3 nucleotides are TGTGCCAGTAGGCCCCCGGGACAAATACCCTATGGCTACACCTTC. Translation: CASRPPGQIPYGYTF.

This chain links TRBV30 with TRBJ1-2; no reliable D call. The CDR3 totals 13 residues. Trimming stripped 4 bases from V and 8 bases from J, with 17 bases between. Germline CDR1 is GTSNPN and CDR2 is SVGIG (reference sequence). CDR3 DNA: TGTGCCTGGATGGGCACCGAGGGCGTCGGCTACACCTTC. Translated, it gives CAWMGTEGVGYTF.

DNA for the CDR3: TGTGCCAGCAGTTTTCGGGGGAATCAGCCCCAGCATTTT. Translated, it gives CASSFRGNQPQHF. The rearrangement uses TRBV27 and TRBJ1-5; a weak D match, TRBD1 (5 bases). V lost 3 bases and J 4 bases, leaving 7 bases between the germline ends. The CDR3 is 13 residues long. The V gene's germline CDR1 is MNHEY and CDR2 SMNVEV (reference sequence).

The chain employs TRBV11-2 and TRBJ2-7; 12 positions agree with TRBD2. This CDR3 contains 15 residues. Germline values: CDR1 SGHAT, CDR2 FQNNGV. The trim removed 4 bases at V and 3 bases at J, leaving 4 bases unmatched. CDR3 in amino acids: CASSSGLAGRYEQYF. Here the CDR3 DNA reads TGTGCCAGCAGCTCGGGACTAGCGGGCCGCTACGAGCAGTACTTC.

This chain links TRBV7-9 with TRBJ2-7, with TRBD1 matching 7 bases. Germline assignment: CDR1 SEHNR and CDR2 FQNEAQ (reference sequence). The CDR3 runs to 12 residues. J gave up 10 bases and V 6 bases, and 9 bases lay outside the gene matches. The DNA of the CDR3 is TGTGCCAGCAGGAGGGGACAGAGGGATCAGTACTTC. Translated, it gives CASRRGQRDQYF.

The chain combines TRBV7-9 with TRBJ2-7; maybe TRBD2 (5 bases). The CDR3 is 14 amino acids. Trimming cost V 0 bases and J 7 bases, with 13 bases left between them. The germline CDR1 and CDR2 sequences are SEHNR and FQNEAQ (reference sequence). The DNA for the CDR3 is TGTGCCAGCAGCTTAGCCGGGAACCCGGGGGAGCAGTACTTC. Translated: CASSLAGNPGEQYF.

The chain carries TRBV7-2 and TRBJ1-5; D is undetermined. This CDR3 region has 14 residues. V lost 7 bases to trimming and J lost 0 bases, with 10 bases between them. Germline CDR1 is SGHTA and CDR2 is FQGNSA. In nucleotides, the CDR3 is TGTGCCAGCATCATTCCAGATAGCAATCAGCCCCAGCATTTT. Encoded protein: CASIIPDSNQPQHF.

V usage is TRBV19 and J usage is TRBJ1-1; the D is unclear. The ends were cut back, 0 bases at V and 0 bases at J, with 5 bases in the middle. From germline, CDR1 is LNHDA and CDR2 SQIVND (reference sequence). This CDR3 has 14 amino acids. The CDR3 DNA sequence: TGTGCCAGTAGTATAGAGGGCATGAACACTGAAGCTTTCTTT. Translation gives CASSIEGMNTEAFF.